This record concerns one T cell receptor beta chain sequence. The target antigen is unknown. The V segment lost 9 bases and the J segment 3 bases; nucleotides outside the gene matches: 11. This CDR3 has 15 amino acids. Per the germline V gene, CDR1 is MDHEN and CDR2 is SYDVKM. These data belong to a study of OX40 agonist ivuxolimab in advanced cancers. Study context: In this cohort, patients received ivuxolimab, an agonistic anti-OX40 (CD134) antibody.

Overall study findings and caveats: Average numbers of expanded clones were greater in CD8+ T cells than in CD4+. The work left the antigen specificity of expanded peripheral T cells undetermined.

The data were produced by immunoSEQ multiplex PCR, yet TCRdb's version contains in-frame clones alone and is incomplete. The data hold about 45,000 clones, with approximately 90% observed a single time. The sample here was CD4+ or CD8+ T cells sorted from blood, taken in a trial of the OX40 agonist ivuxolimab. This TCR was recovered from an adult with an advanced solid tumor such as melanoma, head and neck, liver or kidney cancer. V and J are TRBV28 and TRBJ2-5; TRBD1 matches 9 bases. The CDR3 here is CASIPRDRVEETQYF. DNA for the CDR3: TGTGCCAGTATTCCGAGGGACAGGGTAGAAGAGACCCAGTACTTC.